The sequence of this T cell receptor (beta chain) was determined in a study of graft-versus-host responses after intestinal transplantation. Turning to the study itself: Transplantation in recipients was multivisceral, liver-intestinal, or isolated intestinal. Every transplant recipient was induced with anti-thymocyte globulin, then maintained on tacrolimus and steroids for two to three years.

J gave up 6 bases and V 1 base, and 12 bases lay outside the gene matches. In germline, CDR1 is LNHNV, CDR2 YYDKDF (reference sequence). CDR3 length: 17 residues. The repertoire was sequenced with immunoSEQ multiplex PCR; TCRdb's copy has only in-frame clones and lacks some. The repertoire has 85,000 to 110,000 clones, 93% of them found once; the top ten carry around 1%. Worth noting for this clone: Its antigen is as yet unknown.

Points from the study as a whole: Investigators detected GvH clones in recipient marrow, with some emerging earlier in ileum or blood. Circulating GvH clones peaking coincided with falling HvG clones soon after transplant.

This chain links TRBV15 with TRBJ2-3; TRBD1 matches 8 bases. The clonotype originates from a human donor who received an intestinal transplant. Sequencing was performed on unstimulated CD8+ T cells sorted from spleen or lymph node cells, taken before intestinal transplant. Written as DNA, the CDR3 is TGTGCCACCAGCAGAGTACCAGGGGGCAGTTTCACGGATACGCAGTATTTT. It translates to CATSRVPGGSFTDTQYF.